The TCR beta chain under discussion was sequenced for a study of CD8 T cells in ankylosing spondylitis. TCRdb re-derived calls from the 5' RACE reads in MiXCR, one entry per CDR3 protein. Seen here are just over 350,000 distinct CDR3 sequences, more than 20% observed once, and the top ten hold around 13%. With V trimmed by 0 bases and J by 5 bases, 6 bases remained unmatched. Germline V gene sequence: CDR1 MNHEY, CDR2 SVGAGI. The CDR3 spans 15 residues. This clonotype came up a few times. Antigen specificity is unknown. The study's findings and limits: Reportedly, significant enrichment of disease-linked clones occurred in matched ankylosing spondylitis synovial fluid. Clones that were linked to disease were CD8+ and were relatively rare in peripheral blood.

V is TRBV6-5 and J is TRBJ2-7, with TRBD2 identical over 8 bases. The sample comprised blood, either unsorted or a sorted T cell fraction (not recorded which). This TCR was recovered from a male donor with ankylosing spondylitis or in good health (not recorded which). The DNA for the CDR3 is TGTGCCAGCAGTTACTCGACTCTAGCGGGTAACGAGCAGTACTTC. Translation gives CASSYSTLAGNEQYF.